These 10 T cell receptor beta chains were sequenced from one sample in a study of naive and memory T cell subsets. The beta constant-region primer was an equimolar mix of two oligonucleotides covering TRBC1 and TRBC2. Nested alpha and beta constant-region primers with the SP2 primer drove four PCR rounds on ligated cDNA. TCRdb recomputed calls from the UMI-ligation and nested PCR reads with MiXCR, one row per CDR3 protein. The sample yields approximately 80,000 distinct CDR3 sequences, about 10% seen once. The sample comprised naive CD8+ T cells from blood. These receptors were collected from a human donor in good health.

The V call is TRBV27, the J call TRBJ2-3, with 9 positions matching TRBD2. This CDR3 has 20 residues. Germline V gene sequence: CDR1 MNHEY, CDR2 SMNVEV (reference sequence). V dropped 6 bases and J dropped 2; count of bases not matched to a gene: 21. The CDR3 sequence is CASSRPGSREAGGITDTQYF. In DNA form, the CDR3 reads TGTGCCAGCAGCCGACCCGGGTCCAGGGAGGCGGGAGGGATCACAGATACGCAGTATTTT.

This clonotype was counted many times. CDR3 sequence: CASSTQASSYNSPLHF. The CDR3 coding sequence is TGTGCCAGCAGTACACAGGCCAGCTCCTATAATTCACCCCTCCACTTT. The genes are TRBV6-6 and TRBJ1-6; maybe TRBD1 (5 bases). The CDR3 sequence is 16 residues long. V lost 5 bases, J lost 0 bases, and 11 bases lay in between. Germline values: CDR1 MNHNY, CDR2 SVGAGI (reference sequence).

This clonotype was counted many times. The rearrangement links TRBV29-1 to TRBJ1-2, with D tentatively TRBD1 (5 bases). CDR1 is SQVTM and CDR2 is ANQGSEA in the germline V gene. The CDR3 sequence is 15 residues long. V lost 0 bases to trimming and J lost 6 bases, with 17 bases between them. The CDR3, as DNA: TGCAGCGTTGAAGAAATAGCCAGGGAAGTGGATGGCTACACCTTC. This sequence encodes CSVEEIAREVDGYTF.

This clonotype came up a few times. The chain is built from TRBV6-6 and TRBJ1-3; D call uncertain. Trimming took off 2 bases at V and 0 bases at J, with 14 bases between the two ends. Per germline, CDR1 MNHNY and CDR2 SVGAGI (reference sequence). The CDR3 spans 17 residues. The CDR3 nucleotides read TGTGCCAGCAGTTACGCAGCACTTGGCGTCTCTGGAAACACCATATATTTT. It encodes CASSYAALGVSGNTIYF.

The chain has TRBV6-2 or TRBV6-3 and TRBJ2-3; D is uncertain. The CDR3 consists of 14 residues. Germline CDR1 reads MNHEY; CDR2 reads SVGEGT. V was trimmed by 2 bases and J by 4 bases, leaving 10 bases between them. CDR3 coding DNA: TGTGCCAGCAGTTACAGCGCAAGGGCAGATACGCAGTATTTT. As protein: CASSYSARADTQYF.

Here the CDR3 DNA reads TGCGCCAGCAAATTGGTAGGGGGCGCAACTAATGAAAAACTGTTTTTT. Residues: CASKLVGGATNEKLFF. V gene TRBV4-1 combines with J gene TRBJ1-4; TRBD1 aligns across 7 bases. Germline CDR1 and CDR2: MGHRA and YSYEKL. V shed 7 bases, J shed 0 bases, and the junction held 8 bases outside the gene matches. This CDR3 is 16 amino acids long.

The J gene is TRBJ2-2, the V gene TRBV29-1, with 9 positions matching TRBD2. With V trimmed by 3 bases and J by 4 bases, 24 bases remained unmatched. This CDR3 has 21 residues. From germline, CDR1 is SQVTM and CDR2 ANQGSEA. The CDR3: CSVEPERLAEFLTGSTGELFF. The CDR3, as DNA: TGCAGCGTTGAGCCCGAGAGACTAGCGGAATTCCTCACAGGTAGCACCGGGGAGCTGTTTTTT.

The chain recombines TRBV12-3 or TRBV12-4 with TRBJ2-2; 7 bases fit TRBD1. V lost 11 bases to trimming and J lost 1 base; unmatched junction nucleotides: 4. This CDR3 region has 13 residues. The CDR3 protein is CALDRVNTGELFF. In DNA form, the CDR3 reads TGTGCCCTAGACAGGGTGAACACCGGGGAGCTGTTTTTT.

The rearrangement joins TRBV18 to TRBJ1-4; the D is unclear. The CDR3 sequence is 15 residues long. CDR1 and CDR2 (germline): KGHSH, LQKENI. Trimming removed 2 bases from V and 3 bases from J, with 10 bases in between. The CDR3 loop reads CASSPTPTANEKLFF. The DNA for the CDR3 is TGTGCCAGCTCACCAACTCCCACAGCTAATGAAAAACTGTTTTTT.

The rearrangement links TRBV6-6 to TRBJ1-5, with D perhaps matching TRBD1 (5 bases). V gave up 7 bases and J gave up 1 base, with 11 bases separating them. This CDR3 is 14 amino acids long. Germline CDR1 is MNHNY and CDR2 is SVGAGI (reference sequence). The CDR3 here is CASTESGSNQPQHF. CDR3 DNA: TGTGCCAGCACCGAATCAGGGAGCAATCAGCCCCAGCATTTT.